This is a list of T cell receptor beta chains from one sample in a study of blood T cell repertoires in COVID-19. The data were produced by immunoSEQ multiplex PCR, yet TCRdb's version contains in-frame clones alone and is incomplete. In the table there are a few hundred thousand clones, roughly nine tenths of which are singletons. The sequenced material came from PBMCs or T cells enriched from blood (not recorded which). Every receptor here comes from a human donor in a cohort exposed to, infected with or recovered from COVID-19 (not recorded which). The donor label of this sample is uncertain. Both conserved end residues are part of each CDR3. The order of the fields is D gene, clone size, J gene, V gene, CDR3 protein, CDR3 DNA. The D gene is left open where the match is weak. Some rows mark clone size as missing; the rest say once, few, many or name a class of expanded clone.

D: .; size: .; J: TRBJ1-2; V: TRBV3-1/TRBV3-2; CDR3: CASSPRGSNYGYTF; DNA: TGTGCCAGCAGCCCGCGCGGCAGCAACTATGGCTACACCTTC
D: .; size: .; J: TRBJ1-1; V: TRBV27; CDR3: CASTPFRILDTEAFF; DNA: TGTGCCAGCACCCCTTTTAGAATTTTGGACACTGAAGCTTTCTTT
D: .; size: .; J: TRBJ1-5; V: TRBV12-2; CDR3: CASRLGGFYQPQHF; DNA: TGTGCAAGTCGATTGGGGGGATTCTATCAGCCCCAGCATTTT
D: TRBD2; size: few; J: TRBJ2-3; V: TRBV9; CDR3: CASSNQLAGDDTQYF; DNA: TGTGCCAGCAGTAACCAACTAGCGGGGGACGATACGCAGTATTTT
D: TRBD2; size: .; J: TRBJ2-2; V: TRBV6-4; CDR3: CASRRAGGLAGGELFF; DNA: TGTGCCAGCCGAAGAGCGGGGGGACTTGCAGGCGGGGAGCTGTTTTTT
D: TRBD1; size: few; J: TRBJ1-2; V: TRBV30; CDR3: CAWSPRQGARGYTF; DNA: TGTGCCTGGAGCCCCCGACAGGGGGCGAGGGGCTACACCTTC
D: .; size: .; J: TRBJ1-5; V: TRBV4-3; CDR3: CASSQDLTGYQPQHF; DNA: TGCGCCAGCAGCCAAGATCTAACAGGGTATCAGCCCCAGCATTTT
D: .; size: .; J: TRBJ1-1; V: TRBV3-1/TRBV3-2; CDR3: CASSQDIRGTEAFF; DNA: TGTGCCAGCAGCCAAGACATAAGAGGGACTGAAGCTTTCTTT
D: .; size: .; J: TRBJ2-1; V: TRBV5-1; CDR3: CASSSSPTSGISSYNEQFF; DNA: TGCGCCAGCAGCTCCAGCCCCACTAGTGGGATCAGCTCCTACAATGAGCAGTTCTTC
D: TRBD2; size: .; J: TRBJ2-2; V: TRBV5-6; CDR3: CASMKTGGAGTGELFF; DNA: TGTGCCAGCATGAAAACCGGGGGGGCCGGCACCGGGGAGCTGTTTTTT
D: TRBD1; size: .; J: TRBJ1-2; V: TRBV5-1; CDR3: CASSSTGGIGYTF; DNA: TGCGCCAGCAGCTCCACAGGGGGCATCGGCTACACCTTC
D: .; size: .; J: TRBJ1-1; V: TRBV6-5; CDR3: CASSYTLFQGNTEAFF; DNA: TGTGCCAGCAGTTACACGCTCTTTCAGGGGAACACTGAAGCTTTCTTT
D: .; size: .; J: TRBJ1-2; V: TRBV4-1; CDR3: CASSQRGRSKGIGYTF; DNA: TGCGCCAGCAGCCAGCGTGGGCGGTCTAAGGGGATTGGCTACACCTTC
D: TRBD1; size: .; J: TRBJ2-2; V: TRBV10-1; CDR3: CASSESSTPQGAGTGELFF; DNA: TGCGCCAGCAGTGAGTCAAGCACCCCTCAGGGGGCCGGCACCGGGGAGCTGTTTTTT
D: TRBD1; size: .; J: TRBJ1-4; V: TRBV4-1; CDR3: CASSRTPGTGKGTNEKLFF; DNA: TGCGCCAGCAGCCGAACCCCCGGGACAGGGAAGGGAACTAATGAAAAACTGTTTTTT
D: .; size: once; J: TRBJ1-1; V: TRBV7-3; CDR3: CASSSVGGPSEAFF; DNA: TGTGCCAGCAGCTCCGTGGGAGGACCGTCTGAAGCTTTCTTT
D: TRBD2; size: .; J: TRBJ2-3; V: TRBV6-4; CDR3: CASSKSGSRGGRGTDTQYF; DNA: TGTGCCAGCAGTAAATCCGGGTCCCGGGGGGGCCGGGGCACAGATACGCAGTATTTT
D: .; size: .; J: TRBJ2-6; V: TRBV7-3; CDR3: CASSPDQARLSSGANVLTF; DNA: TGTGCCAGCAGCCCCGACCAGGCCAGGCTCAGCTCTGGGGCCAACGTCCTGACTTTC
D: TRBD2; size: once; J: TRBJ2-1; V: TRBV18; CDR3: CASSPGLADEQFF; DNA: TGTGCCAGCTCACCCGGACTAGCAGATGAGCAGTTCTTC
D: .; size: .; J: TRBJ1-1; V: TRBV5-6; CDR3: CASSLTPGDTEAFF; DNA: TGTGCCAGCAGCTTGACCCCAGGGGACACTGAAGCTTTCTTT
D: .; size: .; J: TRBJ1-3; V: TRBV6-5; CDR3: CASTDPGNSGNTIYF; DNA: TGTGCCAGCACCGACCCAGGGAATTCTGGAAACACCATATATTTT
D: .; size: .; J: TRBJ1-2; V: TRBV27; CDR3: CASGVAGLGYTF; DNA: TGTGCCAGCGGAGTGGCGGGGCTTGGCTACACCTTC
D: .; size: .; J: TRBJ1-1; V: TRBV5-6; CDR3: CASSSTAVEAFF; DNA: TGTGCCAGCAGCTCCACAGCCGTTGAAGCTTTCTTT